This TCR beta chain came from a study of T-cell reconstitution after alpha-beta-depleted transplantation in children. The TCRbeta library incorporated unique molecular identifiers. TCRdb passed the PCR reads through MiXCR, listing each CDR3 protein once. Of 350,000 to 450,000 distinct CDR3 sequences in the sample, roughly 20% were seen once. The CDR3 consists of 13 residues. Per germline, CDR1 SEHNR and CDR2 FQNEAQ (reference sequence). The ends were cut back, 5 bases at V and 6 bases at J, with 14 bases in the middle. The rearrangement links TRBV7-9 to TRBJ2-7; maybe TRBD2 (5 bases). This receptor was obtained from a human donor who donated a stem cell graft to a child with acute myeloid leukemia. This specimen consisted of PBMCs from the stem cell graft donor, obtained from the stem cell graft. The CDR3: CASSTQWESEQYF. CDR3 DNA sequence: TGTGCCAGCAGCACCCAGTGGGAGTCCGAGCAGTACTTC.